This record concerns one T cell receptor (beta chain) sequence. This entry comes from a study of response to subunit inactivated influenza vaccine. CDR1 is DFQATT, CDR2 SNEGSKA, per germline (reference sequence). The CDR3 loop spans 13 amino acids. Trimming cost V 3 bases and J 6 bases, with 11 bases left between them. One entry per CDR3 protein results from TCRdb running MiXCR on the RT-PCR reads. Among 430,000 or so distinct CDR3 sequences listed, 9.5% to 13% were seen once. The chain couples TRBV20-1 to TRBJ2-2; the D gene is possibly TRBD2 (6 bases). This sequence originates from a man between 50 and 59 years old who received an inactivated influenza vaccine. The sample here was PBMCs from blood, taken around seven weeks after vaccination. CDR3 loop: CSARGRESGELFF. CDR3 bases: TGCAGTGCTAGGGGGCGGGAATCCGGGGAGCTGTTTTTT.